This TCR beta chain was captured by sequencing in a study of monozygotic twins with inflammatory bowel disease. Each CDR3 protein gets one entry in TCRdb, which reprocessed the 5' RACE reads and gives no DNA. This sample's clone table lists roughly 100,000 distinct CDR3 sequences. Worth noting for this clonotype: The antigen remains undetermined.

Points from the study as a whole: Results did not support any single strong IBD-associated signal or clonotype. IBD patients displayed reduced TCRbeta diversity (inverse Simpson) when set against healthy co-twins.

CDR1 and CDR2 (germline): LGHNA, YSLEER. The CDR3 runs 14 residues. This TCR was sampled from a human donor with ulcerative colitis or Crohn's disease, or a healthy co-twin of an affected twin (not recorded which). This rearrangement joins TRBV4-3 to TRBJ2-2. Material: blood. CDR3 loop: CASSQDSFLGELFF.